This T cell receptor beta chain was documented in a study of cytomegalovirus exposure and HLA in healthy donors. Amplification used 60 Vbeta primers and 13 Jbeta primers. The method was immunoSEQ multiplex PCR; TCRdb's version includes in-frame clones alone and lacks a portion of them. The sample records some 200,000 clones, 81% being singletons. This clone showed up just once. Its matching antigen is unknown. The study's findings and limits: An ancestry cluster, one associated with Asian ancestry, reportedly showed fewer N-insertions than the approximately 670-donor mean in a later analysis. Some V segments could not be told apart, so they were left out, TRBV6-2 and TRBV6-3 among them.

Germline loops: CDR1 SEHNR, CDR2 FQNEAQ (reference sequence). J lost 6 bases, V lost 1 base, and 6 bases had no gene match. The CDR3 is 16 amino acids. Sequencing input: PBMCs. The receptor's source is a man over 45 in good health and CMV-seronegative. J is TRBJ2-1 and V is TRBV7-9; 10 bases align to TRBD2. The CDR3 region has the DNA TGTGCCAGCAGCTTAGGAGCGGGGGGGCCCAGCAATGAGCAGTTCTTC. Translated, it gives CASSLGAGGPSNEQFF.